The sequence of this T cell receptor (beta chain) was determined in a study of blood T cell repertoires in COVID-19. Overall study context: COVID-19 samples, acute and convalescent, were from the United States, Italy and Spain.

Methods used by the authors: Reference gene primers were amplified, and this amplification served to estimate nucleated cell counts. The table came from immunoSEQ multiplex PCR; TCRdb's copy has only in-frame clones and leaves some out. V, J and clone size derive from that table, while D and trimming were established from the DNA sequence. The sample contains 85,000 to 100,000 clones, roughly nine tenths of which appear only once. CDR1 and CDR2 (germline): DFQATT, SNEGSKA (reference sequence). V was trimmed by 3 bases and J by 2 bases, leaving 5 bases between them. The CDR3 is made up of 12 amino acids. This clone has only one observation.

V is TRBV20-1 and J is TRBJ1-3; no definite D call. The sample comprised peripheral blood. The clonotype was recovered from a man aged 55 to 70 with acute or convalescent COVID-19. CDR3: CSASRAGNTIYF. CDR3 coding DNA: TGCAGTGCTAGTCGAGCTGGAAACACCATATATTTT.